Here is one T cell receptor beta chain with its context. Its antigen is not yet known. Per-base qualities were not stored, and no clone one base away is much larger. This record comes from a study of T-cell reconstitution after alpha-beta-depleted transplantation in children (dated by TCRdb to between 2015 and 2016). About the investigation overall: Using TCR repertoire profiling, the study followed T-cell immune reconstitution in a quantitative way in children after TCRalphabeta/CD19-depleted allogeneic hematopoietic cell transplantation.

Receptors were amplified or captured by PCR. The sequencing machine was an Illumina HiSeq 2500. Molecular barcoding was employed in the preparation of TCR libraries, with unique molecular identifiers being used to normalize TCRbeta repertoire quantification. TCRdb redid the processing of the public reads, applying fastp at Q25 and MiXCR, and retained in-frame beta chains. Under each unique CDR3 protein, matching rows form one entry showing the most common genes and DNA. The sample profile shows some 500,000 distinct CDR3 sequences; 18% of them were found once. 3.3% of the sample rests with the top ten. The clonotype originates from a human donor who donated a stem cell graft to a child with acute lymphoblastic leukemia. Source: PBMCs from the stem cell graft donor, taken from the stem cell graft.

In nucleotide form, the sequence is TGCAGCGTTGAGGACAAAGCCTACGAGCAGTACTTC. Its protein product is CSVEDKAYEQYF. This sequence uses TRBV29-1 and TRBJ2-7, with a weak D call of TRBD1 (5 bases match). Including cysteine and phenylalanine, the CDR3 has 12 amino acids. The only DNA kept is the CDR3, 36 bases in frame from the first base. Between the V and J ends, shortened by 3 bases and 2 bases respectively, the junction contains 8 bases. CDR1 is given as SQVTM and CDR2 as ANQGSEA, both from the germline V gene.